The rows below give T cell receptor beta chains drawn from one sample of a study of blood T cells in healthy people across ages. TCRdb reprocessed the 5' RACE reads via MiXCR and lists one record per CDR3 protein. The sample includes roughly 800,000 distinct CDR3 sequences, roughly 50% of them seen just once. Sequencing used blood. The receptors originated from a man younger than 45 in good health. The CDR3 runs from the conserved cysteine through the conserved F or W. The order of the fields is J gene, V gene, D gene, clone size, CDR3 DNA, CDR3 protein. A D gene is named only where the DNA matches it firmly. Some rows have no size entry. The others give once, few or many, or a class for an expanded clone.

TRBJ2-6	TRBV9	TRBD2	few	TGTGCCAGCAGCTGGGGGGGGGATCTCTCTGGGGCCAACGTCCTGACTTTC	CASSWGGDLSGANVLTF
TRBJ2-1	TRBV6-2/TRBV6-3	TRBD1	few	TGTGCCAGCACCGACAGGGTAAATGAGCAGTTCTTC	CASTDRVNEQFF
TRBJ2-1	TRBV4-1	TRBD2	NA	TGCGCCAGCAGCCAAGAACTAGCGAGCTCCTACAATGAGCAGTTCTTC	CASSQELASSYNEQFF
TRBJ2-5	TRBV6-1	NA	few	TGTGCCAGCAGTGAAAATTGGGAGACCCAGTACTTC	CASSENWETQYF
TRBJ2-7	TRBV25-1	NA	few	TGTGCCAGCCTCGCCAGGACCTACGAGCAGTACTTC	CASLARTYEQYF
TRBJ2-1	TRBV12-3/TRBV12-4	NA	NA	TGTGCCAGCAGCCTCATGCTAGGATTCAATGAGCAGTTCTTC	CASSLMLGFNEQFF
TRBJ2-1	TRBV10-2	NA	few	TGCGCCAGCAGTGTCTCGCGGCAGGGCTACAATGAGCAGTTCTTC	CASSVSRQGYNEQFF
TRBJ2-3	TRBV12-3/TRBV12-4	NA	NA	TGTGCCAGCAGCGCGGGAAGGCGGACTAGCACAGATACGCAGTATTTT	CASSAGRRTSTDTQYF
TRBJ2-7	TRBV6-6	NA	NA	TGTGCCAGCAGTTATAGAGGGGAAAGGAGATTAAGCGACGAGCAGTACTTC	CASSYRGERRLSDEQYF
TRBJ2-4	TRBV3-1	NA	NA	TGTGCCAGCAGCCAAGTACAGGGGACTACCAAAAACATTCAGTACTTC	CASSQVQGTTKNIQYF
TRBJ2-7	TRBV28	NA	NA	TGTGCCAGCAGGGAGTACGGCCTGGGGGCCCAGTACTTC	CASREYGLGAQYF
TRBJ2-3	TRBV7-9	TRBD2	NA	TGTGCCAGCAGCTTAGGGGAAGCGGGATACGTTAGAGATACGCAGTATTTT	CASSLGEAGYVRDTQYF
TRBJ2-7	TRBV28	TRBD1	few	TGTGCCAGCAGAGAGACAGGGACCTACGAGCAGTACTTC	CASRETGTYEQYF
TRBJ2-7	TRBV20-1	NA	NA	TGCAGTGCTATTCTCTACGAGCAGTACTTC	CSAILYEQYF